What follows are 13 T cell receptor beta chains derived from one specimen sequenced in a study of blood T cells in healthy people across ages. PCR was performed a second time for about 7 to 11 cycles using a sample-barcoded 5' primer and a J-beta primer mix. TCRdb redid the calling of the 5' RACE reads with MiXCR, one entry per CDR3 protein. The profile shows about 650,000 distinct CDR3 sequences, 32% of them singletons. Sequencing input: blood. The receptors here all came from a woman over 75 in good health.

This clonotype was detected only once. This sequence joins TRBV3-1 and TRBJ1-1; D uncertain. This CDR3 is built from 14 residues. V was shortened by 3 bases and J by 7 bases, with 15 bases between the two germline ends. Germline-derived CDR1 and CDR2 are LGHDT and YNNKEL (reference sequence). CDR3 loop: CASSHWGRTVEAFF. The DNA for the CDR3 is TGTGCCAGCAGCCATTGGGGAAGGACCGTTGAAGCTTTCTTT.

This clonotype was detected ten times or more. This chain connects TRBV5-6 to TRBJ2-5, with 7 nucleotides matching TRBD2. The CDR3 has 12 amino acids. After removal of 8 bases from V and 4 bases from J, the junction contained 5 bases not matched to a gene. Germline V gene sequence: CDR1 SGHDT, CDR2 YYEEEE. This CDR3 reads CASQTSPETQYF. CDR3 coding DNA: TGTGCCAGTCAGACTAGCCCAGAGACCCAGTACTTC.

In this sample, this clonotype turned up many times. DNA of the CDR3: TGCGCCAGCAGCTTGGGGCATGGGGTGAGCACTGAAGCTTTCTTT. It encodes CASSLGHGVSTEAFF. The J gene is TRBJ1-1, the V gene TRBV5-1; D is undetermined. Trimming left V 0 bases short and J 4 bases short, with 13 bases between. CDR3 length: 15 amino acids. Germline V CDR1 and CDR2: SGHRS, YFSETQ.

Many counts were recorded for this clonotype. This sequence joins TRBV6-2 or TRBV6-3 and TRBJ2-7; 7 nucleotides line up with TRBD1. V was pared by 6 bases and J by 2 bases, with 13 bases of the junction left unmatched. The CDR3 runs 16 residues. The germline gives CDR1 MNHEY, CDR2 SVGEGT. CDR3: CASRRSEVGQTYEQYF. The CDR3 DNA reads TGTGCCAGCAGACGATCCGAGGTGGGACAGACCTACGAGCAGTACTTC.

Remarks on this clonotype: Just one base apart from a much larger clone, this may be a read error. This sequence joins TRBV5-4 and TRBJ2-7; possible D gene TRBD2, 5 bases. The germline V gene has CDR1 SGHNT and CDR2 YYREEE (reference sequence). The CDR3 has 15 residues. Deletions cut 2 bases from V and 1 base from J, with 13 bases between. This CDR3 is CASSLPGSRSYEQYV. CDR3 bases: TGTGCCAGCAGCTTACCTGGGAGTCGTTCCTACGAGCAGTACGTC.

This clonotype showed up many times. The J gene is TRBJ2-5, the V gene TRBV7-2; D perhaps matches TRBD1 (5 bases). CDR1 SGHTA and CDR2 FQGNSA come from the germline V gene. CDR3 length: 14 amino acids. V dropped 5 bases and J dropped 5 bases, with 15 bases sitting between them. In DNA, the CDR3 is TGTGCCAGCAGCCCAGCCCTCCCAGGGGAGACCCAGTACTTC. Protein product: CASSPALPGETQYF.

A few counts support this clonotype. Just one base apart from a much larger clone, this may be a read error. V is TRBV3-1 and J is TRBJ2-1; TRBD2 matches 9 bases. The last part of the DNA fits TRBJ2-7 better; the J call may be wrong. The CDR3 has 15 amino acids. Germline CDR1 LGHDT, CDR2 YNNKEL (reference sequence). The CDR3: CASSPSGGLHNEQYF. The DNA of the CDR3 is TGTGCCAGCAGCCCGAGCGGGGGGCTCCACAATGAGCAGTACTTC.

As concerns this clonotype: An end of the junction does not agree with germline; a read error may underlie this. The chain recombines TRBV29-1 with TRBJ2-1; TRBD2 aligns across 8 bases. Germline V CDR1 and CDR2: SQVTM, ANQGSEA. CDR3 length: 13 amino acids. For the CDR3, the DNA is TGCAGCTCCCGACAGGCGGGAGGTAATGATCAGTTCTTC. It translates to CSSRQAGGNDQFF.

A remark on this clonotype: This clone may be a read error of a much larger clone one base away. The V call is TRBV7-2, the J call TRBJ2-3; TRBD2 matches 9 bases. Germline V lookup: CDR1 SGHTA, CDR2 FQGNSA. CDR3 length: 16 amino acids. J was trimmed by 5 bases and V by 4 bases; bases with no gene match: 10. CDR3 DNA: TGTACCAGCAGCTGGCTAGCGGGGAGGGGAGGAGATACGCAGTATTTT. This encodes CTSSWLAGRGGDTQYF.

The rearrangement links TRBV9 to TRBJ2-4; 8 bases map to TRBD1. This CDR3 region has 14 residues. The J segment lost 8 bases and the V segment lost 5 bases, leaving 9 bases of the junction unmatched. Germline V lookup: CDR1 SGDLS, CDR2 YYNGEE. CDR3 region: CASSSSQGAYIQYF. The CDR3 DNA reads TGTGCCAGCAGTTCATCTCAGGGGGCGTACATTCAGTACTTC. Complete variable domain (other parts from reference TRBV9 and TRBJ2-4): DSGVTQTPKHLITATGQRVTLRCSPRSGDLSVYWYQQSLDQGLQFLIQYYNGEERAKGNILERFSAQQFPDLHSELNLSSLELGDSALYFCASSSSQGAYIQYFGAGTRLSVL.

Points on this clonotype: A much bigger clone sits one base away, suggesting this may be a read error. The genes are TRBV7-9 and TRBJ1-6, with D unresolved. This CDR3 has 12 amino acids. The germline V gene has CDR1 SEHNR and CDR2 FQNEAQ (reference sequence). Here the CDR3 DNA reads TGTGCCAGCAGCGGGAACAATTCACCCCTCTACTTT. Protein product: CASSGNNSPLYF.

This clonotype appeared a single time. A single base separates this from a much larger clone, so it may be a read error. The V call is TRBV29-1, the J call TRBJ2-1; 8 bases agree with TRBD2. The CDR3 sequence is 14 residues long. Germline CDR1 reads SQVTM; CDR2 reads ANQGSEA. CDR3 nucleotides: TGCGGCGCCCTAACCCGGGGGGGCTACAATGAGCAGTTCTTC. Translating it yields CGALTRGGYNEQFF.

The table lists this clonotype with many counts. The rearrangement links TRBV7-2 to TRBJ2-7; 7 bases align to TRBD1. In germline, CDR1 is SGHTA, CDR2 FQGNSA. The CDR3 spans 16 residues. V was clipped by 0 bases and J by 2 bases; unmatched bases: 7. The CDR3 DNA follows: TGTGCCAGCAGCTTAGCGACCGGGACAGTTACCTACGAGCAGTACTTC. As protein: CASSLATGTVTYEQYF.